These 25 T cell receptor beta chains originate from one sample sequenced in a study of blood T cell repertoires in COVID-19. Only in-frame clones appear in the TCRdb table, and some are missing; sequencing was by immunoSEQ multiplex PCR. In the table there are more than 150,000 clones, approximately 87% of which are singletons. Sequencing was done on a sample of peripheral blood. Source of these receptors: a woman aged 70-85 years with acute or convalescent COVID-19.

The chain has TRBV25-1 and TRBJ2-3; D unclear. CDR1 MGHDK and CDR2 SYGVNS come from the germline V gene. Trimming removed 1 base at V and 0 bases at J, with 5 bases between. The CDR3 runs to 14 residues. CDR3 region: CASSESGSTDTQYF. CDR3 nucleotides: TGTGCCAGCAGTGAATCCGGGAGCACAGATACGCAGTATTTT.

This sequence joins TRBV4-1 and TRBJ1-4, with TRBD1 matching over 11 bases. CDR3 length: 17 amino acids. Germline CDR1 MGHRA, CDR2 YSYEKL. The ends lost 1 base at V and 5 bases at J; junction bases unmatched: 6. CDR3 residues: CASSQAGTGGRNEKLFF. The CDR3 coding sequence is TGCGCCAGCAGCCAAGCCGGGACAGGGGGAAGGAATGAAAAACTGTTTTTT.

The chain joins TRBV19 to TRBJ1-1; D ambiguous. Per the germline V gene, CDR1 is LNHDA and CDR2 is SQIVND (reference sequence). Trimming removed 3 bases at V and 7 bases at J, with 18 bases between. CDR3 length: 15 amino acids. This CDR3 is CASSMGTGERVEAFF. DNA for the CDR3: TGTGCCAGTAGTATGGGCACGGGAGAGCGTGTTGAAGCTTTCTTT.

This rearrangement joins TRBV28 to TRBJ2-3; perhaps TRBD2 as D (6 bases). This CDR3 has 17 amino acids. V was cut by 6 bases and J by 0 bases, with 19 bases left in between. In germline, CDR1 is MDHEN, CDR2 SYDVKM. CDR3 residues: CASSQNSVGRSTDTQYF. The CDR3 region has the DNA TGTGCCAGCAGCCAGAACAGCGTGGGGAGGAGCACAGATACGCAGTATTTT.

This sequence joins TRBV9 and TRBJ2-3; 8 bases agree with TRBD1. Trimming at V came to 4 bases and at J to 0 bases, leaving 7 bases not matched to a gene. This CDR3 is 16 amino acids long. Germline CDR1 and CDR2: SGDLS and YYNGEE. DNA of the CDR3: TGTGCCAGCAGCCTGTCAGGGGGCGGCAGCACAGATACGCAGTATTTT. Translation: CASSLSGGGSTDTQYF. Drawing the rest from reference TRBV9 and TRBJ2-3, the complete variable domain is DSGVTQTPKHLITATGQRVTLRCSPRSGDLSVYWYQQSLDQGLQFLIQYYNGEERAKGNILERFSAQQFPDLHSELNLSSLELGDSALYFCASSLSGGGSTDTQYFGPGTRLTVL.

This chain joins TRBV4-3 and TRBJ2-1, with TRBD2 matching over 10 bases. The V gene end was trimmed by 0 bases and the J gene end by 4 bases; junction bases not matched to a gene: 9. This CDR3 region has 18 residues. Germline V gene data show CDR1 as LGHNA and CDR2 as YSLEER. CDR3 DNA: TGCGCCAGCAGCCAAGATCCGGCCGGGACTAGCGTTTACAATGAGCAGTTCTTC. This translates into CASSQDPAGTSVYNEQFF.

V and J are TRBV7-9 and TRBJ2-2, with a weak D call TRBD1 (6 bases). Germline loops: CDR1 SEHNR, CDR2 FQNEAQ (reference sequence). V shed 5 bases and J shed 4 bases, with 20 bases lying between them. The CDR3 length is 17 residues. The CDR3 here is CASSPTNPLTGTGELFF. CDR3 DNA sequence: TGTGCCAGCAGCCCAACTAACCCATTGACAGGCACCGGGGAGCTGTTTTTT.

A word on this clone: Other DNA variants within this sample encode the same CDR3. The chain recombines TRBV2 with TRBJ1-2; perhaps TRBD1 as D (5 bases). V was clipped by 5 bases and J by 1 base, with 5 bases between them. The CDR3 runs to 12 residues. Germline V CDR1 and CDR2: SNHLY, FYNNEI. The CDR3 is CASSQGNYGYTF. The CDR3 region has the DNA TGTGCCAGCAGTCAGGGTAACTATGGCTACACCTTC.

The rearrangement links TRBV28 to TRBJ2-7; 9 positions match TRBD1. J gave up 3 bases and V 5 bases, and 5 bases lay outside the gene matches. Germline V gene sequence: CDR1 MDHEN, CDR2 SYDVKM. The CDR3 loop spans 14 amino acids. The CDR3, as DNA: TGTGCCAGCAGTAGAAGACAGGGGGACTACGAGCAGTACTTC. This sequence encodes CASSRRQGDYEQYF.

The V and J genes are TRBV10-2 and TRBJ2-2; D may be TRBD1 (5 bases). From germline, CDR1 is WSHSY and CDR2 SAAADI. The CDR3 is 18 amino acids. Trimming pared 3 bases from V and 0 bases from J, leaving 17 bases between. The CDR3 is CASSDPRAGATNTGELFF. The DNA for the CDR3 is TGCGCCAGCAGTGACCCACGCGCTGGGGCGACGAACACCGGGGAGCTGTTTTTT.

This clone has only one observation. The chain employs TRBV24-1 and TRBJ2-7; 11 positions agree with TRBD2. The ends lost 5 bases at V and 7 bases at J; junction bases unmatched: 0. The germline V gene encodes CDR1 KGHDR and CDR2 SFDVKD. The CDR3 length is 12 residues. CDR3: CATSASGREQYF. CDR3 nucleotide sequence: TGTGCCACCAGTGCTAGCGGGAGGGAGCAGTACTTC.

The genes are TRBV4-1 and TRBJ2-3; D is ambiguous. CDR3 size: 14 residues. The germline V and J ends were trimmed by 5 bases and 0 bases, with 9 bases remaining between them. The germline V gene has CDR1 MGHRA and CDR2 YSYEKL. Written as DNA, the CDR3 is TGCGCCAGCAGCTTGGAGAGAAGCACAGATACGCAGTATTTT. Translating it yields CASSLERSTDTQYF.

J is TRBJ1-5 and V is TRBV27; D possibly corresponds to TRBD1 (5 bases). The CDR3 has 18 amino acids. Germline V gene data show CDR1 as MNHEY and CDR2 as SMNVEV (reference sequence). Trimming cost V 6 bases and J 0 bases, with 21 bases left between them. The CDR3 DNA sequence: TGTGCCAGCAGCCAAACTGGTTGGATGGGGCATAGCAATCAGCCCCAGCATTTT. Its translation is CASSQTGWMGHSNQPQHF.

The rearrangement joins TRBV11-3 to TRBJ2-1, with D perhaps TRBD1 (5 bases). V gave up 1 base and J gave up 9 bases, with 22 bases separating them. This CDR3 has 17 amino acids. Germline V gives CDR1 SGHNT, CDR2 YENEEA. The CDR3 loop reads CASSLVYGGMGPTEQFF. CDR3 bases: TGTGCCAGCAGCTTAGTCTACGGCGGAATGGGGCCAACTGAGCAGTTCTTC.

This clone occurred once. The sample contains more than one DNA sequence encoding this CDR3. The genes are TRBV3-1 (or the pseudogene TRBV3-2) and TRBJ2-2; D remains ambiguous. CDR3 size: 12 residues. The V gene's germline CDR1 is LGHDT and CDR2 YNNKEL (reference sequence). Trimming shortened V by 5 bases and J by 6 bases, and 7 bases separated the two germline ends. CDR3 loop: CASSLSSGELFF. CDR3 nucleotide sequence: TGTGCCAGCAGCTTATCGTCCGGGGAGCTGTTTTTT.

This sequence joins TRBV30 and TRBJ2-3; D may be TRBD1 (6 bases). There are 15 residues in the CDR3. Trimming took 5 bases from V and 2 from J, leaving 17 bases between them. CDR1 GTSNPN and CDR2 SVGIG come from the germline V gene (reference sequence). The CDR3 DNA is TGTGCCTGGGCAGGGACATCCGGGGTCACAGATACGCAGTATTTT. Residues: CAWAGTSGVTDTQYF.

DNA for the CDR3: TGTGCCAGCAGACCTACAGGGGTTCTTGAAAAACTGTTTTTT. Translating gives CASRPTGVLEKLFF. The genes are TRBV6-6 and TRBJ1-4, with 7 bases aligning to TRBD1. Germline CDR1 MNHNY, CDR2 SVGAGI (reference sequence). V was clipped by 6 bases and J by 7 bases; unmatched bases: 8. This CDR3 comprises 14 residues.

This rearrangement joins TRBV18 to TRBJ2-3; TRBD1 agrees at 8 bases. The germline gives CDR1 KGHSH, CDR2 LQKENI. This CDR3 has 14 residues. V lost 2 bases and J lost 7; bases outside the gene matches: 5. Here the CDR3 reads CASSPAGGANTQYF. Written as DNA, the CDR3 is TGTGCCAGCTCACCAGCAGGGGGCGCGAATACGCAGTATTTT.

The chain combines TRBV4-3 with TRBJ1-5; tentative D call: TRBD1 (5 bases). The V gene's germline CDR1 is LGHNA and CDR2 YSLEER. V was shortened by 0 bases and J by 3 bases, with 9 bases between the two germline ends. The length of the CDR3 is 15 residues. The CDR3 protein is CASSQESGVNQPQHF. CDR3 in DNA: TGCGCCAGCAGCCAAGAGTCGGGGGTCAATCAGCCCCAGCATTTT.

The rearrangement joins TRBV7-8 to TRBJ2-6, with D possibly being TRBD1 (5 bases). V gave up 1 base and J gave up 0 bases, with 13 bases separating them. The germline V gene has CDR1 SGHVS and CDR2 FQNEAQ. This CDR3 is 18 amino acids long. CDR3 amino acids: CASSLGSGLGSGANVLTF. The CDR3 nucleotides read TGTGCCAGCAGCTTAGGGTCAGGGCTGGGCTCTGGGGCCAACGTCCTGACTTTC.

The chain combines TRBV27 with TRBJ2-1; D is unresolved. The CDR3 loop spans 13 amino acids. The ends were cut back, 2 bases at V and 4 bases at J, with 6 bases in the middle. Germline CDR1 is MNHEY and CDR2 is SMNVEV (reference sequence). For the CDR3, the DNA is TGTGCCAGCAGTTTACCAAATTACAATGAGCAGTTCTTC. Protein product: CASSLPNYNEQFF.

This chain connects TRBV7-9 to TRBJ1-1; D is unresolved. Per germline, CDR1 SEHNR and CDR2 FQNEAQ (reference sequence). Trimming stripped 6 bases from V and 1 base from J, with 9 bases between. This CDR3 is built from 13 residues. This chain's CDR3 is CASRKTENTEAFF. In nucleotides, the CDR3 is TGTGCCAGCAGAAAAACAGAGAACACTGAAGCTTTCTTT.

The V gene is TRBV13, the J gene TRBJ2-2, with a possible D match to TRBD1 (6 bases). There are 16 residues in the CDR3. Germline CDR1 and CDR2: PRHDT and FYEKMQ (reference sequence). Trimming took 0 bases from V and 2 from J, leaving 10 bases between them. The CDR3 nucleotides read TGTGCCAGCAGCTTAGGACAGGGTTTCAACACCGGGGAGCTGTTTTTT. It specifies CASSLGQGFNTGELFF.

V gene TRBV28 combines with J gene TRBJ1-4; 7 bases match TRBD1. In germline, CDR1 is MDHEN, CDR2 SYDVKM. With 5 bases clipped from V and 8 bases from J, the junction kept 8 bases outside the gene matches. This CDR3 has 14 residues. The CDR3 region has the DNA TGTGCCAGCAGTGAACAGGGGACGTGGGAAAAACTGTTTTTT. Residues: CASSEQGTWEKLFF.

The CDR3: CASSLSGIYEQYF. The CDR3 DNA is TGTGCCAGCAGCCTTAGCGGGATTTACGAGCAGTACTTC. The gene calls are TRBV7-2 and TRBJ2-7; 8 nucleotides match TRBD2. The CDR3 is 13 amino acids. Germline V gene sequence: CDR1 SGHTA, CDR2 FQGNSA. The J segment lost 4 bases and the V segment lost 5 bases, leaving 4 bases of the junction unmatched.